What follows are 30 T cell receptor beta chains derived from one specimen sequenced in a study of T cell responses to AZD1222 COVID-19 vaccine. Here immunoSEQ multiplex PCR was the method, and the copy in TCRdb shows in-frame clones only, minus some. Of approximately 150,000 clones in the sample, approximately 91% are singletons; the top ten hold 1.9%. Sequenced material: peripheral blood, taken on day 0 of AZD1222 vaccination. The receptors come from an adult in good health.

This chain uses TRBV6-5 with TRBJ2-7; TRBD1 matches 9 bases. Germline CDR1 is MNHEY and CDR2 is SVGAGI. The ends lost 2 bases at V and 6 bases at J; junction bases unmatched: 5. There are 14 residues in the CDR3. The CDR3 nucleotides are TGTGCCAGCAGTTACCTACAGGGGGCGGGCGAGCAGTACTTC. Its translation: CASSYLQGAGEQYF.

The rearrangement links TRBV28 to TRBJ1-2, with 10 bases fitting TRBD1. Per germline, CDR1 MDHEN and CDR2 SYDVKM. This CDR3 spans 15 amino acids. After removal of 6 bases from V and 5 bases from J, the junction contained 9 bases not matched to a gene. CDR3 nucleotides: TGTGCCAGCAGCCCCCAGGGGGACAGGGGATATGGCTACACCTTC. Protein: CASSPQGDRGYGYTF.

The chain recombines TRBV30 with TRBJ2-3; no clear D gene. V was cut by 4 bases and J by 3 bases, with 17 bases left in between. Germline V gene lookup returns CDR1 GTSNPN and CDR2 SVGIG (reference sequence). CDR3 length: 15 amino acids. The CDR3 bases are TGTGCCTGGACCAGCCCACCCGTCAGGACAGATACGCAGTATTTT. This codes for CAWTSPPVRTDTQYF.

This chain uses TRBV6-5 with TRBJ1-1; possibly TRBD1 for D (5 bases). The germline V and J ends were trimmed by 6 bases and 6 bases, with 17 bases remaining between them. Germline CDR1 MNHEY, CDR2 SVGAGI. CDR3 length: 14 residues. In DNA form, the CDR3 reads TGTGCCAGCAGAGACCCCCGACAAGGGGCTGAAGCTTTCTTT. Protein: CASRDPRQGAEAFF.

This sequence joins TRBV7-2 and TRBJ2-7, with D perhaps TRBD1 (5 bases). Trimming removed 2 bases from V and 2 bases from J, with 19 bases in between. CDR1 and CDR2 (germline): SGHTA, FQGNSA. This CDR3 is built from 17 residues. The CDR3 DNA follows: TGTGCCAGCAGCTTACCAGCCCGCCAGGGCCATACCTACGAGCAGTACTTC. Its protein product is CASSLPARQGHTYEQYF.

The chain combines TRBV10-1 with TRBJ2-3, with D perhaps matching TRBD1 or TRBD2 (5 bases each). V lost 6 bases to trimming and J lost 0 bases, with 7 bases between them. Germline lookup yields CDR1 WNHNN and CDR2 SYGVQD (reference sequence). The CDR3 is 13 residues long. CDR3 nucleotide sequence: TGCGCCAGCAGGGGGGATAGCACAGATACGCAGTATTTT. This translates into CASRGDSTDTQYF.

J is TRBJ2-1 and V is TRBV12-3 or TRBV12-4, with D unclear. V was cut by 1 base and J by 6 bases, with 7 bases left in between. The CDR3 is 13 residues long. CDR3 protein: CASSLEGRNEQFF. The CDR3, as DNA: TGTGCCAGCAGTTTAGAGGGCCGCAATGAGCAGTTCTTC.

The rearrangement uses TRBV27 and TRBJ1-5; tentatively, D is TRBD1 (5 bases). CDR3 length: 14 amino acids. Per germline, CDR1 MNHEY and CDR2 SMNVEV (reference sequence). Trimming shortened V by 4 bases and J by 0 bases, and 7 bases separated the two germline ends. The CDR3 DNA reads TGTGCCAGCAGTTGGGGGTCTAGCAATCAGCCCCAGCATTTT. Translating it yields CASSWGSSNQPQHF.

The V gene is TRBV19, the J gene TRBJ1-6; no firm D call. Germline V gene lookup returns CDR1 LNHDA and CDR2 SQIVND (reference sequence). This CDR3 is 17 amino acids long. The ends were cut back, 3 bases at V and 6 bases at J, with 18 bases in the middle. DNA of the CDR3: TGTGCCAGTAGTATTCACCGCCCCGCATCCAGTAATTCACCCCTCCACTTT. Amino acids: CASSIHRPASSNSPLHF.

The chain uses TRBV6-5 and TRBJ1-6; tentative D call: TRBD1 (5 bases). CDR3 length: 15 residues. The germline V gene has CDR1 MNHEY and CDR2 SVGAGI. Trimming removed 2 bases from V and 9 bases from J, with 14 bases in between. The CDR3 here is CASSYATAGGSPLHF. The CDR3 nucleotides read TGTGCCAGCAGTTACGCGACAGCTGGGGGTTCACCCCTCCACTTT.

The V and J genes are TRBV11-2 and TRBJ2-5; TRBD2 is a possible D gene (5 bases). The CDR3 is made up of 15 amino acids. The V and J ends lost 1 base and 5 bases respectively, with 14 bases between them. In germline, CDR1 is SGHAT, CDR2 FQNNGV. Here the CDR3 reads CASSLVGERSETQYF. The CDR3 DNA follows: TGTGCCAGCAGCTTAGTTGGGGAGAGATCGGAGACCCAGTACTTC. Together with reference TRBV11-2 and TRBJ2-5, the CDR3 gives the full variable domain: EAGVAQSPRYKIIEKRQSVAFWCNPISGHATLYWYQQILGQGPKLLIQFQNNGVVDDSQLPKDRFSAERLKGVDSTLKIQPAKLEDSAVYLCASSLVGERSETQYFGPGTRLLVL.

The genes are TRBV29-1 and TRBJ1-3; TRBD1 aligns across 8 bases. Germline V gene data show CDR1 as SQVTM and CDR2 as ANQGSEA. The junction had 4 bases not matched to a gene; V was cut back by 2 bases and J by 4 bases. The CDR3 has 14 residues. CDR3 amino acids: CSVEQGAGGNTIYF. CDR3 DNA: TGCAGCGTTGAACAGGGGGCGGGAGGAAACACCATATATTTT.

The rearrangement joins TRBV4-3 to TRBJ2-6; 9 bases map to TRBD1. The CDR3 is 20 amino acids. CDR1 is LGHNA and CDR2 is YSLEER in the germline V gene. The J segment lost 2 bases and the V segment lost 0 bases, leaving 11 bases of the junction unmatched. This CDR3 reads CASSQDGGTGWMAGANVLTF. The CDR3, as DNA: TGCGCCAGCAGCCAAGATGGGGGGACAGGGTGGATGGCTGGGGCCAACGTCCTGACTTTC.

V gene TRBV7-2 combines with J gene TRBJ1-5; the match to TRBD1 covers 7 bases. The V and J ends lost 3 bases and 0 bases, in that order; junction bases with no gene match: 2. The CDR3 totals 15 residues. The germline CDR1 and CDR2 sequences are SGHTA and FQGNSA. As DNA, the CDR3 is TGTGCCAGCAGCTTGACAGGGAATAGCAATCAGCCCCAGCATTTT. Translating gives CASSLTGNSNQPQHF.

This CDR3 reads CASSLASVVGANVLTF. DNA of the CDR3: TGTGCCAGCAGCTTAGCGAGCGTGGTCGGGGCCAACGTCCTGACTTTC. The chain has TRBV7-9 and TRBJ2-6; D unclear. The CDR3 has 16 residues. Deletions cut 0 bases from V and 4 bases from J, with 10 bases between. CDR1 and CDR2 (germline): SEHNR, FQNEAQ (reference sequence).

This clone is a singleton in its sample. The rearrangement links TRBV14 to TRBJ1-1; tentatively, D is TRBD1 (6 bases). Deletions cut 6 bases from V and 6 bases from J, with 14 bases between. Germline CDR1 and CDR2: SGHDN and FVKESK. This CDR3 is built from 13 residues. The CDR3 nucleotides read TGTGCCAGCAGACGAACAGGGTTACCTGAAGCTTTCTTT. Translation gives CASRRTGLPEAFF.

This chain uses TRBV12-3 or TRBV12-4 with TRBJ1-2; D gene uncertain. This CDR3 has 13 residues. Trimming took 3 bases from V and 1 from J, leaving 6 bases between them. This chain's CDR3 is CASSFGVNYGYTF. Written as DNA, the CDR3 is TGTGCCAGCAGTTTTGGGGTTAACTATGGCTACACCTTC.

This clone was detected only once. V usage is TRBV5-1 and J usage is TRBJ1-1; D ambiguous. The CDR3 has 13 residues. In germline, CDR1 is SGHRS, CDR2 YFSETQ. V dropped 4 bases and J dropped 4 bases, with 11 bases sitting between them. This CDR3 reads CASSGDALTEAFF. In DNA, the CDR3 is TGCGCCAGCAGCGGAGACGCGCTCACTGAAGCTTTCTTT. Combining the CDR3 with reference TRBV5-1 and TRBJ1-1 gives the whole variable domain KAGVTQTPRYLIKTRGQQVTLSCSPISGHRSVSWYQQTPGQGLQFLFEYFSETQRNKGNFPGRFSGRQFSNSRSEMNVSTLELGDSALYLCASSGDALTEAFFGQGTRLTVV.

The chain joins TRBV3-1 (or the pseudogene TRBV3-2) to TRBJ2-3; D may correspond to TRBD1 or TRBD2 (6 bases each). Germline CDR1 reads LGHDT; CDR2 reads YNNKEL (reference sequence). The CDR3 consists of 16 residues. Trimming removed 4 bases at V and 5 bases at J, with 19 bases between. The CDR3 protein is CASSLRGGGRGDTQYF. The CDR3 coding sequence is TGTGCCAGCAGCCTACGTGGTGGGGGGCGCGGAGATACGCAGTATTTT.

The J gene is TRBJ1-4, the V gene TRBV5-4; possible D gene TRBD1, 5 bases. Germline V gene lookup returns CDR1 SGHNT and CDR2 YYREEE (reference sequence). The CDR3 runs 14 residues. The V and J ends lost 1 base and 7 bases respectively, with 11 bases between them. The CDR3 nucleotides are TGTGCCAGCAGCTTGTCAGGGTGGAGTGAAAAACTGTTTTTT. Residues: CASSLSGWSEKLFF.

This chain uses TRBV19 with TRBJ1-2; 7 nucleotides line up with TRBD1. Germline V gene data show CDR1 as LNHDA and CDR2 as SQIVND (reference sequence). V lost 4 bases to trimming and J lost 4 bases; unmatched junction nucleotides: 15. The CDR3 totals 17 residues. The CDR3 loop is CASSTITRQGHFYGYTF. The CDR3, as DNA: TGTGCCAGTAGTACTATAACTCGACAGGGCCATTTCTATGGCTACACCTTC.

The chain joins TRBV19 to TRBJ1-2; D is unresolved. Between the trimmed V and J ends, which lost 3 bases and 6 bases, there was a span of 11 bases. The CDR3 covers 13 residues. The germline gives CDR1 LNHDA, CDR2 SQIVND (reference sequence). CDR3 sequence reads: CASSIEGIHGYTF. As DNA, the CDR3 is TGTGCCAGTAGTATCGAGGGTATCCATGGCTACACCTTC.

The J gene is TRBJ1-1, the V gene TRBV7-8; D not certain. Germline values: CDR1 SGHVS, CDR2 FQNEAQ. V was pared by 0 bases and J by 1 base, with 6 bases between. The CDR3 sequence is 14 residues long. CDR3 residues: CASSLAVQNTEAFF. CDR3 sequence (DNA): TGTGCCAGCAGCTTAGCGGTTCAGAACACTGAAGCTTTCTTT.

This clone was found once. The chain employs TRBV9 and TRBJ1-1; no reliable D call. This CDR3 is built from 16 residues. CDR1 is SGDLS, CDR2 YYNGEE, per germline. V lost 4 bases and J 0 bases, leaving 16 bases between the germline ends. The CDR3: CASSPIGSVMNTEAFF. The DNA of the CDR3 is TGTGCCAGCAGCCCCATAGGGTCGGTAATGAACACTGAAGCTTTCTTT. Based on the CDR3 plus reference TRBV9 and TRBJ1-1, the full variable domain is DSGVTQTPKHLITATGQRVTLRCSPRSGDLSVYWYQQSLDQGLQFLIQYYNGEERAKGNILERFSAQQFPDLHSELNLSSLELGDSALYFCASSPIGSVMNTEAFFGQGTRLTVV.

The CDR3 is CASSLVVGDGYTF. DNA of the CDR3: TGTGCCAGCAGCTTAGTAGTAGGAGATGGCTACACCTTC. The chain employs TRBV7-2 and TRBJ1-2; no firm D call. The V end was cut by 1 base, the J end by 6 bases, with 9 bases between. The CDR3 extends over 13 amino acids. CDR1 is SGHTA, CDR2 FQGNSA, per germline.

This clone was counted once. The genes are TRBV19 and TRBJ1-3; D gene ambiguous. Trimming removed 7 bases from V and 3 bases from J, with 10 bases in between. Germline V gene lookup returns CDR1 LNHDA and CDR2 SQIVND (reference sequence). This CDR3 has 13 amino acids. CDR3 amino acids: CASTQPSGNTIYF. As DNA, the CDR3 is TGTGCCAGTACCCAACCCAGTGGAAACACCATATATTTT.

The sample holds one count of this clone. The rearrangement uses TRBV28 and TRBJ1-5; no definite D call. Trimming stripped 7 bases from V and 1 base from J, with 5 bases between. Per the germline V gene, CDR1 is MDHEN and CDR2 is SYDVKM. CDR3 length equals 12 residues. CDR3 in amino acids: CASKRSNQPQHF. In nucleotides, the CDR3 is TGTGCCAGCAAAAGAAGCAATCAGCCCCAGCATTTT.

This clone was detected only a few times. The chain is built from TRBV10-3 and TRBJ2-1; tentatively, D is TRBD1 (5 bases). Trimming removed 4 bases from V and 1 base from J, with 8 bases in between. Germline CDR1 is ENHRY and CDR2 is SYGVKD. CDR3 length: 14 residues. CDR3 sequence reads: CAISGQGSYNEQFF. Written as DNA, the CDR3 is TGTGCCATCAGTGGCCAGGGATCCTACAATGAGCAGTTCTTC.

This chain links TRBV27 with TRBJ1-2; 7 bases match TRBD1. The germline CDR1 and CDR2 sequences are MNHEY and SMNVEV (reference sequence). V lost 3 bases, J lost 0 bases, and 13 bases stayed unmatched. This CDR3 is built from 18 residues. DNA for the CDR3: TGTGCCAGCAGTTTGGTCGGGACAGTCTCTACTACTAACTATGGCTACACCTTC. As protein: CASSLVGTVSTTNYGYTF.

The V call is TRBV28, the J call TRBJ2-7; no reliable D call. V was trimmed by 1 base and J by 2 bases, leaving 9 bases between them. The CDR3 is 14 amino acids. Germline V gene data show CDR1 as MDHEN and CDR2 as SYDVKM. The CDR3 DNA reads TGTGCCAGCAGTTTATTTCGGGCCACCTACGAGCAGTACTTC. It translates to CASSLFRATYEQYF.